This TCR beta chain was sequenced during a study of T cells in Graves' hyperthyroidism and ophthalmopathy. In the study overall: Sampling of peripheral blood happened at initial diagnosis, prior to any treatment. Study-wide results and limits: For ophthalmopathy, model prediction preceded onset by a median roughly 6.5 months.

TCR beta CDR3 regions were amplified from RNA transcripts. Researchers ran a first-round RT-PCR on the TCR CDR3 using the HTBI primer set. TCRdb used MiXCR to reprocess the multiplex PCR reads, holding one entry per CDR3 protein. The table lists fewer than 650,000 distinct CDR3 sequences, 12% to 15% of them singletons. The V gene lost 5 bases and the J gene lost 4 bases, with 20 bases spanning the gap. The CDR3 length is 15 residues. CDR1 SQVTM and CDR2 ANQGSEA come from the germline V gene. Exclusion of a patient resulted from uncontrolled infection, other autoimmune disease, pregnancy or lactation. This clonotype has a count of ten or more. The antigen remains unidentified.

The sequencing input was blood. This rearrangement joins TRBV29-1 to TRBJ1-2; D may be TRBD1 (6 bases). The clonotype comes from a woman under 30 with Graves' ophthalmopathy. CDR3 in amino acids: CSVRRLRTARYGYTF. Here the CDR3 DNA reads TGCAGCGTTCGAAGACTACGGACAGCGCGCTATGGCTACACCTTC.